This T cell receptor (beta chain) was identified during a study of blood T cell repertoires in COVID-19. Overall study: The analysed material was cDNA or gDNA that came from T cells, B-cell-depleted T cells, or PBMCs.

Profiling relied on immunoSEQ multiplex PCR, and the TCRdb table lists in-frame clones only, not all of them. In the table there are some 260,000 clones, about 90% of which are singletons. This TCR was recovered from a woman in her seventies with COVID-19, enrolled during active disease. The sequenced sample was peripheral blood.

CDR3 coding DNA: TGTGCCAGCAGCTTGGGACTGTCGTCGTCCTACAATGAGCAGTTCTTC. It is translated as CASSLGLSSSYNEQFF. The V and J genes are TRBV5-4 and TRBJ2-1; D remains unclear. The germline CDR1 and CDR2 sequences are SGHNT and YYREEE (reference sequence). This CDR3 region has 16 residues. V shed 0 bases and J shed 1 base, with 11 bases lying between them. Together with reference TRBV5-4 and TRBJ2-1, the CDR3 gives the full variable domain: ETGVTQSPTHLIKTRGQQVTLRCSSQSGHNTVSWYQQALGQGPQFIFQYYREEENGRGNFPPRFSGLQFPNYSSELNVNALELDDSALYLCASSLGLSSSYNEQFFGPGTRLTVL.